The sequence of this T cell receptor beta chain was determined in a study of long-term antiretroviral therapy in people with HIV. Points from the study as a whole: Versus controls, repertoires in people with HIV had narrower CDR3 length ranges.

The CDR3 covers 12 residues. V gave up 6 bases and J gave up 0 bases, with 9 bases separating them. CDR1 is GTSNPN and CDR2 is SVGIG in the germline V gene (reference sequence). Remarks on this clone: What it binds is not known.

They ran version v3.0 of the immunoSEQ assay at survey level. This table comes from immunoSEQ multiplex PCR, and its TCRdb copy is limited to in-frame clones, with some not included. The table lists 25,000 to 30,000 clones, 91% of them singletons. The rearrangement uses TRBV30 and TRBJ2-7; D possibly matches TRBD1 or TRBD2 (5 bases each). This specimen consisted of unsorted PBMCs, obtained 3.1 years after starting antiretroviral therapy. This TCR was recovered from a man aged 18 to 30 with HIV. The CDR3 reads CACGASSYEQYF. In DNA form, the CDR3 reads TGTGCCTGCGGGGCGAGCTCCTACGAGCAGTACTTC.